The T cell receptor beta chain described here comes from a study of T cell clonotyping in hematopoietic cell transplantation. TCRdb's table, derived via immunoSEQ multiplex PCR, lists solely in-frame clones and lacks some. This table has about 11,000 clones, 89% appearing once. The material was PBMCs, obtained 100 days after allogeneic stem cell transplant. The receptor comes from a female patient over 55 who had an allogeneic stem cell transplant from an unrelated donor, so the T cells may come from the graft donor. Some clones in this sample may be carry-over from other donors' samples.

CDR3 DNA sequence: TGTGCCAGCAGCTTCATCTCTAGCGGGATTGAAGAGCAGTACTTC. This codes for CASSFISSGIEEQYF. V usage is TRBV7-2 and J usage is TRBJ2-7, with 9 bases that match TRBD2. This CDR3 region has 15 residues. CDR1 and CDR2 from the germline V gene are SGHTA and FQGNSA. Unmatched junction bases numbered 10, after V lost 3 bases and J lost 7 bases.